Presented here are 31 T cell receptor beta chains from one specimen sequenced in a study of blood T cell repertoires in COVID-19. Method: immunoSEQ multiplex PCR; TCRdb's copy keeps in-frame clones and lacks some. The sample has 100,000 to 110,000 clones, about 89% seen once. Specimen: peripheral blood. These receptors were obtained from a man over 45 with active COVID-19.

The chain has TRBV2 and TRBJ2-6; D not resolved. This CDR3 has 15 residues. Germline V gene sequence: CDR1 SNHLY, CDR2 FYNNEI. Trimming cost V 5 bases and J 0 bases, with 8 bases left between them. CDR3 sequence: CASSLGNSGANVLTF. The DNA for the CDR3 is TGTGCCAGCAGTCTAGGAAACTCTGGGGCCAACGTCCTGACTTTC.

The rearrangement joins TRBV6-5 to TRBJ1-2, with 9 bases matching TRBD1. CDR1 and CDR2 from the germline V gene are MNHEY and SVGAGI. V gave up 10 bases and J gave up 6 bases; unmatched junction bases: 12. CDR3 length: 14 residues. CDR3 protein: CATTRDREIDGYTF. The CDR3 region has the DNA TGTGCCACCACTAGGGACAGGGAAATCGATGGCTACACCTTC.

This clone has just one count. This chain joins TRBV2 and TRBJ2-5; 8 bases line up with TRBD2. With V trimmed by 11 bases and J by 5 bases, 4 bases remained unmatched. Germline V gives CDR1 SNHLY, CDR2 FYNNEI. This CDR3 comprises 11 residues. The CDR3 is CASGLVETQYF. Here the CDR3 DNA reads TGTGCCTCGGGACTAGTGGAGACCCAGTACTTC.

The gene calls are TRBV7-3 and TRBJ2-1; maybe TRBD2 (5 bases). Deletions cut 5 bases from V and 5 bases from J, with 13 bases between. CDR3 length equals 14 residues. Germline loops: CDR1 SGHTA, CDR2 FQGTGA. The CDR3 bases are TGTGCCAGCAGCCCAGACTACTCGAACAATGAGCAGTTCTTC. It yields the protein CASSPDYSNNEQFF.

Written as DNA, the CDR3 is TGTGCCAGCAGATCAGAAAGGACTAGCGGCCACAATGAGCAGTTCTTC. Translation: CASRSERTSGHNEQFF. The chain links TRBV3-1 (or the pseudogene TRBV3-2) to TRBJ2-1; 10 bases line up with TRBD2. This CDR3 has 16 amino acids. V shed 6 bases and J 5 bases; nucleotides not matched to a gene: 10. Germline values: CDR1 LGHDT, CDR2 YNNKEL (reference sequence).

V is TRBV4-1 and J is TRBJ2-2, with D possibly being TRBD2 (6 bases). Germline V gene sequence: CDR1 MGHRA, CDR2 YSYEKL. The ends were cut back, 6 bases at V and 3 bases at J, with 14 bases in the middle. This CDR3 region has 15 residues. CDR3 residues: CASRSFGGDTGELFF. DNA for the CDR3: TGCGCCAGCAGAAGTTTTGGCGGGGACACCGGGGAGCTGTTTTTT.

The chain carries TRBV6-1 and TRBJ1-6; maybe TRBD1 (6 bases). Trimming removed 1 base at V and 3 bases at J, with 13 bases between. CDR1 and CDR2 from the germline V gene are MNHNS and SASEGT. This CDR3 region has 17 residues. In DNA, the CDR3 is TGTGCCAGCAGTGAAGGGGGGGGCAGGAGCTATAATTCACCCCTCCACTTT. Protein product: CASSEGGGRSYNSPLHF.

The count of this clone is one. The J gene is TRBJ2-1, the V gene TRBV29-1; TRBD2 is a possible D gene (7 bases). This CDR3 has 15 residues. Germline assignment: CDR1 SQVTM and CDR2 ANQGSEA. Trimming shortened V by 4 bases and J by 0 bases, and 13 bases separated the two germline ends. The CDR3 spells CSVGGGPYSYNEQFF. The DNA of the CDR3 is TGCAGCGTTGGGGGGGGCCCCTACTCCTACAATGAGCAGTTCTTC.

In this sample, this clone turned up a few times. The genes are TRBV7-8 and TRBJ1-6; D unclear. The CDR3 totals 16 residues. The germline V gene has CDR1 SGHVS and CDR2 FQNEAQ. V was pared by 5 bases and J by 2 bases, with 13 bases between. In DNA form, the CDR3 reads TGTGCCAGCAGCCTACCCCGAGTACCCTATAATTCACCCCTCCACTTT. It specifies CASSLPRVPYNSPLHF.

The rearrangement joins TRBV7-2 to TRBJ1-2; TRBD1 aligns across 8 bases. The length of the CDR3 is 16 residues. CDR1 SGHTA and CDR2 FQGNSA come from the germline V gene. V lost 8 bases, J lost 4 bases, and 15 bases stayed unmatched. CDR3 region: CASGYYWGQEFYGYTF. The DNA for the CDR3 is TGTGCCAGCGGATACTACTGGGGACAGGAATTCTATGGCTACACCTTC.

The chain carries TRBV5-4 and TRBJ1-1; weak D call: TRBD1 (5 bases). V lost 0 bases and J lost 1, with 7 bases in between. The V gene's germline CDR1 is SGHNT and CDR2 YYREEE (reference sequence). The CDR3 contains 14 residues. CDR3 nucleotide sequence: TGTGCCAGCAGCTTGGTAGGGGCGAACACTGAAGCTTTCTTT. Amino acids: CASSLVGANTEAFF.

This chain links TRBV6-2 or TRBV6-3 with TRBJ1-2, with 7 bases fitting TRBD1. This CDR3 comprises 15 residues. Germline V gives CDR1 MNHEY, CDR2 SVGEGT. V shed 0 bases and J 4 bases; nucleotides not matched to a gene: 5. In nucleotides, the CDR3 is TGTGCCAGCAGTTACTCAAGACAGGGTGGCTATGGCTACACCTTC. This gives the protein CASSYSRQGGYGYTF.

This clone was seen just once. This chain connects TRBV5-1 to TRBJ2-7; tentative D call: TRBD1 (5 bases). The V and J ends lost 1 base and 6 bases respectively, with 23 bases between them. Germline CDR1 is SGHRS and CDR2 is YFSETQ. The CDR3 runs 17 residues. The CDR3 nucleotides are TGCGCCAGCAGCTTGTCCATCTCTCCGGGCAGGGTCGTCGAGCAGTACTTC. This codes for CASSLSISPGRVVEQYF.

Only one count was recorded for this clone. The rearrangement links TRBV6-5 to TRBJ2-1; D is undetermined. Trimming pared 4 bases from V and 1 base from J, leaving 8 bases between. From germline, CDR1 is MNHEY and CDR2 SVGAGI. This CDR3 has 14 amino acids. CDR3 sequence (DNA): TGTGCCAGCAGTTCCCCAGGTTCCTACAATGAGCAGTTCTTC. Encoded protein: CASSSPGSYNEQFF.

This clone was observed once. The V and J genes are TRBV11-2 and TRBJ2-1; TRBD2 is a possible D gene (6 bases). This CDR3 contains 15 residues. Per the germline V gene, CDR1 is SGHAT and CDR2 is FQNNGV. V was trimmed by 5 bases and J by 4 bases, leaving 15 bases between them. For the CDR3, the DNA is TGTGCCAGCAGCCAGGGCCGGGGGAAGTACAATGAGCAGTTCTTC. This encodes CASSQGRGKYNEQFF.

This clone was detected only once. The rearrangement uses TRBV3-1 (or the pseudogene TRBV3-2) and TRBJ1-6, with TRBD1 identical over 7 bases. The CDR3 covers 13 residues. V lost 2 bases, J lost 10 bases, and 2 bases stayed unmatched. CDR1 is LGHDT, CDR2 YNNKEL, per germline (reference sequence). This chain's CDR3 is CASSQTGESPLHF. CDR3 coding DNA: TGTGCCAGCAGCCAAACAGGGGAGTCACCCCTCCACTTT.

The J gene is TRBJ1-1, the V gene TRBV9; D perhaps matches TRBD1 (5 bases). CDR3 length equals 16 residues. CDR1 SGDLS and CDR2 YYNGEE come from the germline V gene. With 0 bases removed from V and 0 bases from J, the gap between germline ends came to 12 bases. As DNA, the CDR3 is TGTGCCAGCAGCGTAGACTCAGGGTTATTGAACACTGAAGCTTTCTTT. The encoded protein is CASSVDSGLLNTEAFF.

This clone was seen a handful of times. The V call is TRBV6-1, the J call TRBJ1-5; D gene uncertain. In germline, CDR1 is MNHNS, CDR2 SASEGT. The ends were cut back, 0 bases at V and 3 bases at J, with 18 bases in the middle. This CDR3 has 18 amino acids. The chain's CDR3 is CASSEAARVWQINQPQHF. The CDR3 nucleotides read TGTGCCAGCAGTGAAGCGGCCCGGGTTTGGCAGATCAATCAGCCCCAGCATTTT.

The chain recombines TRBV24-1 with TRBJ2-3; 9 positions agree with TRBD1. This CDR3 has 16 residues. Germline assignment: CDR1 KGHDR and CDR2 SFDVKD. The trim removed 5 bases at V and 3 bases at J, leaving 8 bases unmatched. For the CDR3, the DNA is TGTGCCACCAGTGCACCAAGGACAGGGGATACAGATACGCAGTATTTT. This translates into CATSAPRTGDTDTQYF.

The gene calls are TRBV6-5 and TRBJ2-3; D remains unclear. CDR1 and CDR2 (germline): MNHEY, SVGAGI. The germline V and J ends were trimmed by 4 bases and 1 base, with 6 bases remaining between them. The CDR3 totals 13 residues. This CDR3 is CASSFQGTDTQYF. The CDR3, as DNA: TGTGCCAGCAGTTTTCAGGGCACAGATACGCAGTATTTT.

The chain uses TRBV19 and TRBJ1-5, with D possibly TRBD1 on 5 matching bases. Deletions cut 3 bases from V and 11 bases from J, with 11 bases between. CDR1 is LNHDA, CDR2 SQIVND, per germline (reference sequence). CDR3 length equals 12 residues. Here the CDR3 reads CASSMGLHSQHF. In nucleotides, the CDR3 is TGTGCCAGTAGTATGGGGCTTCACTCCCAGCATTTT.

V and J are TRBV5-1 and TRBJ2-1; the match to TRBD2 covers 7 bases. Germline V gives CDR1 SGHRS, CDR2 YFSETQ. The trim removed 1 base at V and 2 bases at J, leaving 9 bases unmatched. The CDR3 has 17 amino acids. CDR3 protein: CASSLRIVGGTYNEQFF. CDR3 coding DNA: TGCGCCAGCAGCTTGCGAATCGTGGGAGGGACCTACAATGAGCAGTTCTTC.

V is TRBV2 and J is TRBJ2-3, with 8 nucleotides matching TRBD2. Germline V gene data show CDR1 as SNHLY and CDR2 as FYNNEI. Trimming at V came to 9 bases and at J to 3 bases, leaving 5 bases not matched to a gene. The CDR3 spans 13 residues. Here the CDR3 DNA reads TGTGCCAGTGGGGGCGGGGGGACAGATACGCAGTATTTT. It translates to CASGGGGTDTQYF.

The gene calls are TRBV13 and TRBJ2-3, with 13 bases fitting TRBD2. Looked up from germline, CDR1 is PRHDT and CDR2 is FYEKMQ (reference sequence). Germline trimming cut 5 bases from V and 10 bases from J; bases unmatched to any gene: 6. CDR3 size: 14 residues. CDR3 coding DNA: TGTGCCAGCAGCACGGGACTAGCGGGACCGGCGCAGTATTTT. Protein sequence: CASSTGLAGPAQYF. Based on the CDR3 plus reference TRBV13 and TRBJ2-3, the full variable domain is AAGVIQSPRHLIKEKRETATLKCYPIPRHDTVYWYQQGPGQDPQFLISFYEKMQSDKGSIPDRFSAQQFSDYHSELNMSSLELGDSALYFCASSTGLAGPAQYFGPGTRLTVL.

This chain links TRBV7-2 with TRBJ2-3, with D perhaps matching TRBD2 (6 bases). Trimming removed 4 bases at V and 2 bases at J, with 10 bases between. This CDR3 region has 14 residues. Germline loops: CDR1 SGHTA, CDR2 FQGNSA. The chain's CDR3 is CASSYRDSTDTQYF. CDR3 nucleotide sequence: TGTGCCAGCAGCTACCGGGACTCCACAGATACGCAGTATTTT. The full variable domain, completed using reference TRBV7-2 and TRBJ2-3, is GAGVSQSPSNKVTEKGKDVELRCDPISGHTALYWYRQSLGQGLEFLIYFQGNSAPDKSGLPSDRFSAERTGGSVSTLTIQRTQQEDSAVYLCASSYRDSTDTQYFGPGTRLTVL.

This rearrangement joins TRBV25-1 to TRBJ1-1, with D perhaps TRBD1 (6 bases). Germline V gene sequence: CDR1 MGHDK, CDR2 SYGVNS. The CDR3 totals 11 residues. The germline V and J ends were trimmed by 8 bases and 12 bases, with 16 bases remaining between them. The CDR3 loop reads CASSGVPGTFF. DNA of the CDR3: TGTGCCAGCTCAGGGGTTCCAGGGACTTTCTTT.

This sequence joins TRBV6-2 or TRBV6-3 and TRBJ1-6, with 8 nucleotides matching TRBD1. The CDR3 is 14 residues long. Per germline, CDR1 MNHEY and CDR2 SVGEGT. J lost 10 bases, V lost 2 bases, and 4 bases had no gene match. CDR3 in amino acids: CASSYARQGSPLHF. Here the CDR3 DNA reads TGTGCCAGCAGTTACGCTCGACAGGGGTCACCCCTCCACTTT.

The DNA for the CDR3 is TGTGCCAGCAGCCAAGATCAACTAGCGGGAGTCTATGAGCAGTTCTTC. It translates to CASSQDQLAGVYEQFF. This chain joins TRBV3-1 (or the pseudogene TRBV3-2) and TRBJ2-1; 11 bases line up with TRBD2. This CDR3 has 16 residues. V was clipped by 0 bases and J by 8 bases; unmatched bases: 6. Looked up from germline, CDR1 is LGHDT and CDR2 is YNNKEL (reference sequence).

The CDR3 sequence: CASSVSDSREQFF. CDR3 sequence (DNA): TGCGCCAGCAGCGTATCGGACTCCCGAGAGCAGTTCTTC. The chain combines TRBV5-1 with TRBJ2-1; D perhaps matches TRBD2 (5 bases). Per the germline V gene, CDR1 is SGHRS and CDR2 is YFSETQ. The CDR3 length is 13 residues. Deletions cut 4 bases from V and 10 bases from J, with 15 bases between.

The chain is built from TRBV19 and TRBJ1-5, with 7 nucleotides matching TRBD1. The CDR3 extends over 16 amino acids. J was trimmed by 0 bases and V by 9 bases; bases with no gene match: 11. Germline CDR1 LNHDA, CDR2 SQIVND (reference sequence). CDR3 sequence (DNA): TGTGCCAGCCGGAGGACAGGCTCTTATAGCAATCAGCCCCAGCATTTT. It translates to CASRRTGSYSNQPQHF.

The CDR3 nucleotides are TGTGCCAGCAGCCCCCACGGGACATCATCGAACACTGAAGCTTTCTTT. This encodes CASSPHGTSSNTEAFF. The chain carries TRBV3-1 (or the pseudogene TRBV3-2) and TRBJ1-1; TRBD1 is a possible D gene (6 bases). From germline, CDR1 is LGHDT and CDR2 YNNKEL (reference sequence). The CDR3 length is 16 residues. The V and J ends lost 4 bases and 1 base respectively, with 16 bases between them.